The 20 T cell receptor beta chains below all came from one sample that was sequenced in a study of identical twins. TCRdb redid the calling of the 5' RACE reads with MiXCR, one entry per CDR3 protein. The sample carries more than 600,000 distinct CDR3 sequences, about 18% recorded once. This sample was also put to use in a study of T cells expressing NK-cell markers.

The sample comprised PBMCs. The source is a woman between 18 and 29 years old in good health.

This clonotype has only one observation. The chain links TRBV7-2 to TRBJ1-5; D is uncertain. Looked up from germline, CDR1 is SGHTA and CDR2 is FQGNSA. Trimming stripped 5 bases from V and 3 bases from J, with 8 bases between. This CDR3 comprises 13 residues. CDR3 protein: CASSKDYNQPQHF. The DNA of the CDR3 is TGTGCCAGCAGCAAGGACTACAATCAGCCCCAGCATTTT.

This clonotype was picked up a small number of times. The V and J genes are TRBV5-1 and TRBJ2-2; D gene ambiguous. Trimming pared 2 bases from V and 2 bases from J, leaving 7 bases between. Germline V gene lookup returns CDR1 SGHRS and CDR2 YFSETQ. There are 14 residues in the CDR3. CDR3 DNA sequence: TGCGCCAGCAGCTTTGTGACCAACACCGGGGAGCTGTTTTTT. As protein: CASSFVTNTGELFF.

V and J are TRBV11-1 and TRBJ2-2, with TRBD2 matching over 7 bases. The germline V gene encodes CDR1 SGHAT and CDR2 FQDESV (reference sequence). CDR3 size: 18 residues. Trimming cost V 5 bases and J 5 bases; bases outside gene matches: 17. CDR3 loop: CASSLGRAADWGTGELFF. CDR3 nucleotide sequence: TGTGCCAGCAGCCTGGGGAGGGCCGCCGATTGGGGGACCGGGGAGCTGTTTTTT.

V gene TRBV7-9 combines with J gene TRBJ1-5; D uncertain. Per the germline V gene, CDR1 is SEHNR and CDR2 is FQNEAQ (reference sequence). The CDR3 consists of 15 residues. Trimming shortened V by 5 bases and J by 5 bases, and 16 bases separated the two germline ends. The CDR3 region is CASSPRAGVYQPQHF. The CDR3 region has the DNA TGTGCCAGCAGCCCCCGGGCAGGAGTGTATCAGCCCCAGCATTTT.

This chain links TRBV11-2 with TRBJ2-3; no firm D call. Trimming took off 6 bases at V and 8 bases at J, with 9 bases between the two ends. The germline V gene has CDR1 SGHAT and CDR2 FQNNGV. This CDR3 has 11 residues. CDR3 sequence: CASSDWATQYF. CDR3 DNA sequence: TGTGCCAGCAGTGACTGGGCTACGCAGTATTTT.

About this clonotype: A much larger clone lies one base from this, so it may be a read error. The chain joins TRBV5-6 to TRBJ2-1; 9 bases map to TRBD2. CDR1 is SGHDT, CDR2 YYEEEE, per germline. The CDR3 extends over 19 amino acids. V gave up 1 base and J gave up 1 base; unmatched junction bases: 12. The CDR3 bases are TGTGCCAGCAGCTTGCGTCCGAGGCGGGGGGGCCGATCCTACAATGAGCAGTTCTTC. Its protein product is CASSLRPRRGGRSYNEQFF.

This clonotype was picked up a small number of times. The V call is TRBV29-1, the J call TRBJ2-5, with D perhaps being TRBD1 or TRBD2 (5 bases each). This CDR3 spans 12 amino acids. Trimming cost V 5 bases and J 7 bases, with 14 bases left between them. CDR1 and CDR2 (germline): SQVTM, ANQGSEA. The chain's CDR3 is CSVTQGSGTQYF. The CDR3 DNA reads TGCAGCGTTACCCAGGGCAGCGGGACCCAGTACTTC.

This clonotype has just a few counts. The chain combines TRBV10-3 with TRBJ2-1; the match to TRBD1 covers 7 bases. The V and J ends lost 7 bases and 5 bases, in that order; junction bases with no gene match: 2. Germline V gene sequence: CDR1 ENHRY, CDR2 SYGVKD. The CDR3 loop spans 12 amino acids. CDR3 bases: TGTGCCATCAACAGGGGTAACAATGAGCAGTTCTTC. The encoded protein is CAINRGNNEQFF.

This chain connects TRBV7-2 to TRBJ2-7, with 9 nucleotides matching TRBD2. Germline CDR1 reads SGHTA; CDR2 reads FQGNSA. V gave up 2 bases and J gave up 3 bases; unmatched junction bases: 8. The CDR3 has 16 amino acids. The CDR3 sequence: CASSLSRTSVHYEQYF. CDR3 bases: TGTGCCAGCAGCTTAAGCCGGACTAGCGTACACTACGAGCAGTACTTC.

This clonotype was picked up a small number of times. This chain uses TRBV5-6 with TRBJ2-1; a possible D gene is TRBD2 (6 bases). V lost 4 bases and J lost 0, with 14 bases in between. The germline gives CDR1 SGHDT, CDR2 YYEEEE. The CDR3 totals 16 residues. This chain's CDR3 is CASSPRLESSYNEQFF. DNA of the CDR3: TGTGCCAGCAGCCCTAGACTAGAGAGCTCCTACAATGAGCAGTTCTTC.

The table lists this clonotype with a few counts. The chain carries TRBV6-1 and TRBJ1-2; D is unresolved. This CDR3 contains 12 residues. Germline V CDR1 and CDR2: MNHNS, SASEGT. V was pared by 7 bases and J by 5 bases, with 11 bases between. The CDR3 loop reads CASTRVGYGYTF. For the CDR3, the DNA is TGTGCCAGCACCCGGGTGGGGTATGGCTACACCTTC.

The chain couples TRBV5-1 to TRBJ2-2, with no clear D. This CDR3 has 16 residues. Germline values: CDR1 SGHRS, CDR2 YFSETQ. Trimming removed 0 bases at V and 3 bases at J, with 12 bases between. CDR3 region: CASSLAPDGYTGELFF. The DNA for the CDR3 is TGCGCCAGCAGCTTGGCCCCGGACGGATACACCGGGGAGCTGTTTTTT. Looking up the rest from reference TRBV5-1 and TRBJ2-2 gives the full variable domain: KAGVTQTPRYLIKTRGQQVTLSCSPISGHRSVSWYQQTPGQGLQFLFEYFSETQRNKGNFPGRFSGRQFSNSRSEMNVSTLELGDSALYLCASSLAPDGYTGELFFGEGSRLTVL.

The CDR3 DNA sequence: TGTGCCAGCAGCTTAGATTGGAACGACGAGCAGTACTTC. Translated, it gives CASSLDWNDEQYF. J is TRBJ2-7 and V is TRBV7-2, with D uncertain. Germline CDR1 is SGHTA and CDR2 is FQGNSA. V was clipped by 1 base and J by 5 bases, with 9 bases between them. The CDR3 is made up of 13 amino acids.

This clonotype was observed a few times. The CDR3 coding sequence is TGTGCCAGCAGCAGGACTAGCGGGGGAAACCAAGAGACCCAGTACTTC. This translates into CASSRTSGGNQETQYF. The rearrangement uses TRBV5-6 and TRBJ2-5, with TRBD2 matching over 13 bases. The V segment lost 4 bases and the J segment 0 bases; nucleotides outside the gene matches: 3. The CDR3 runs 16 residues. Germline V gene sequence: CDR1 SGHDT, CDR2 YYEEEE.

The rearrangement links TRBV9 to TRBJ2-3; D is unresolved. Germline CDR1 is SGDLS and CDR2 is YYNGEE. The CDR3 extends over 15 amino acids. With 4 bases removed from V and 2 bases from J, the gap between germline ends came to 14 bases. The CDR3: CASSTLPGHTDTQYF. The CDR3 nucleotides are TGTGCCAGCAGCACCTTGCCGGGCCACACAGATACGCAGTATTTT.

This clonotype was recorded once. The CDR3 reads CASSKEPNYGYTF. Written as DNA, the CDR3 is TGTGCCAGCAGTAAAGAGCCTAACTATGGCTACACCTTC. The chain uses TRBV7-3 and TRBJ1-2; the D is unclear. The CDR3 runs to 13 residues. Germline CDR1 SGHTA, CDR2 FQGTGA. Trimming left V 6 bases short and J 0 bases short, with 8 bases between. Together with reference TRBV7-3 and TRBJ1-2, the CDR3 gives the full variable domain: GAGVSQTPSNKVTEKGKYVELRCDPISGHTALYWYRQSLGQGPEFLIYFQGTGAADDSGLPNDRFFAVRPEGSVSTLKIQRTERGDSAVYLCASSKEPNYGYTFGSGTRLTVV.

This clonotype was detected only a few times. This chain connects TRBV6-2 or TRBV6-3 to TRBJ2-1; 16 nucleotides line up with TRBD2. V dropped 0 bases and J dropped 1; count of bases not matched to a gene: 6. The CDR3 loop spans 20 amino acids. Looked up from germline, CDR1 is MNHEY and CDR2 is SVGEGT. This CDR3 is CASSYSPGLAGGRSYNEQFF. Here the CDR3 DNA reads TGTGCCAGCAGTTACTCCCCGGGACTAGCGGGGGGGAGGTCCTACAATGAGCAGTTCTTC.

V usage is TRBV5-1 and J usage is TRBJ2-1; 11 bases are a match to TRBD2. The CDR3 is 15 residues long. Germline-derived CDR1 and CDR2 are SGHRS and YFSETQ. V gave up 1 base and J gave up 6 bases; unmatched junction bases: 3. CDR3 sequence (DNA): TGCGCCAGCAGCTTGACTAGCGGGAGAGTCAATGAGCAGTTCTTC. Amino acid sequence: CASSLTSGRVNEQFF.

This clonotype was recorded at least ten times. The V and J genes are TRBV12-5 and TRBJ1-2, with D tentatively TRBD1 (5 bases). Looked up from germline, CDR1 is LGHNT and CDR2 is FRNRAP. The CDR3 contains 15 residues. Trimming removed 3 bases from V and 4 bases from J, with 15 bases in between. This chain's CDR3 is CASGLGGAGVYGYTF. The CDR3 DNA follows: TGTGCTAGTGGTTTAGGAGGGGCAGGAGTCTATGGCTACACCTTC.

In DNA form, the CDR3 reads TGTGCCATCCCGGCCTTCCTAATGGGGCTCGAGTTAAGTGAGCAGTTCTTC. It specifies CAIPAFLMGLELSEQFF. This chain links TRBV7-9 with TRBJ2-1, with D possibly TRBD1 on 5 matching bases. Between the trimmed V and J ends, which lost 10 bases and 9 bases, there was a span of 31 bases. Germline V gene lookup returns CDR1 SEHNR and CDR2 FQNEAQ (reference sequence). The CDR3 loop spans 17 amino acids.